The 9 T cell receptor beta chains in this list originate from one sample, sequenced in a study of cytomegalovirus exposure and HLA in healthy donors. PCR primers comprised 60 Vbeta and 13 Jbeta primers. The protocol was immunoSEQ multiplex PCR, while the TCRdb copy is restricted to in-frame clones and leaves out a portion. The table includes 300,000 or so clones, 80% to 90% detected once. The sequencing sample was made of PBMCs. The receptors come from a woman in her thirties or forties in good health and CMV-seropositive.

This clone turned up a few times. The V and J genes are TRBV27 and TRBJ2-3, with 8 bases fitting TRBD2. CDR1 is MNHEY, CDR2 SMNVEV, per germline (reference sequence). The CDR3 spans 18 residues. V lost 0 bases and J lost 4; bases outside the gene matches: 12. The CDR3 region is CASSLSSGRALSADTQYF. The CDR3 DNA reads TGTGCCAGCAGTTTATCGTCCGGGAGGGCCCTCTCGGCAGATACGCAGTATTTT.

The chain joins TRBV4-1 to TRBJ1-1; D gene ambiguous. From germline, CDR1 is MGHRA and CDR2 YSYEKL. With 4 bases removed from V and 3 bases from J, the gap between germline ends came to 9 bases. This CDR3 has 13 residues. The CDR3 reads CASSLSGDTEAFF. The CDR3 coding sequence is TGCGCCAGCAGCCTATCCGGGGACACTGAAGCTTTCTTT.

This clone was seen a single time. CDR3 nucleotide sequence: TGTGCCAGCAGCCGCGGGGGGGGTGCATACAATGAGCAGTTCTTC. Translating it yields CASSRGGGAYNEQFF. V usage is TRBV13 and J usage is TRBJ2-1, with 9 positions matching TRBD2. This CDR3 contains 15 residues. The V and J ends lost 5 bases and 4 bases, in that order; junction bases with no gene match: 6. Germline V lookup: CDR1 PRHDT, CDR2 FYEKMQ (reference sequence).

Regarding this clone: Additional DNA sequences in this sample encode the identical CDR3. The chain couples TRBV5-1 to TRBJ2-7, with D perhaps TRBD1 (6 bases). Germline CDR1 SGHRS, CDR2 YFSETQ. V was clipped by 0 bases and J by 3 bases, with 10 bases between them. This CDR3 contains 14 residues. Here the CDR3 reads CASSLEGGRYEQYF. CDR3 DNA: TGCGCCAGCAGCTTGGAAGGGGGTCGCTACGAGCAGTACTTC.

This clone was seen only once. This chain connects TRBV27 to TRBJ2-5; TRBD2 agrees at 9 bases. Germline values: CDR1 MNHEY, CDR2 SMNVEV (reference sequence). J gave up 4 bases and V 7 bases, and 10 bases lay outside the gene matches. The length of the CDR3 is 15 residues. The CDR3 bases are TGTGCCAGCAAACTCACTAGCGGGTGGGGAGAGACCCAGTACTTC. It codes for CASKLTSGWGETQYF.

The CDR3 loop reads CASSLRSSPGTDTQYF. In nucleotides, the CDR3 is TGTGCCAGCAGTTTAAGGTCTAGCCCCGGCACAGATACGCAGTATTTT. The J gene is TRBJ2-3, the V gene TRBV27; D may be TRBD2 (5 bases). The CDR3 loop spans 16 amino acids. Germline values: CDR1 MNHEY, CDR2 SMNVEV (reference sequence). Trimming shortened V by 2 bases and J by 1 base, and 13 bases separated the two germline ends.

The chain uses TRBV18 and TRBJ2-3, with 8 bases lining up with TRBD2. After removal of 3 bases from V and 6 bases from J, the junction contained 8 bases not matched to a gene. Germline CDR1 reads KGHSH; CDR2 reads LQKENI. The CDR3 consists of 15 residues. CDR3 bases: TGTGCCAGCTCACCGAGCGGGAGCGGGTTGGATACGCAGTATTTT. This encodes CASSPSGSGLDTQYF.

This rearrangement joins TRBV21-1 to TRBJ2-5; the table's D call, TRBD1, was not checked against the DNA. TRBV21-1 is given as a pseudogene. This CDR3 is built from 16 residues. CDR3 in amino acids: CASSKGSQGRWETQYF. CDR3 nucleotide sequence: TGTGCCAGCAGCAAAGGGAGCCAGGGGAGATGGGAGACCCAGTACTTC.

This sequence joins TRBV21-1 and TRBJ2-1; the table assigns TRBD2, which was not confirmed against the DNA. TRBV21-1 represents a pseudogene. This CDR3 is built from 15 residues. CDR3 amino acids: CASTPGLAGGDEQFF. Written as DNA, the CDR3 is TGTGCCAGCACCCCGGGACTAGCGGGAGGGGATGAGCAGTTCTTC.